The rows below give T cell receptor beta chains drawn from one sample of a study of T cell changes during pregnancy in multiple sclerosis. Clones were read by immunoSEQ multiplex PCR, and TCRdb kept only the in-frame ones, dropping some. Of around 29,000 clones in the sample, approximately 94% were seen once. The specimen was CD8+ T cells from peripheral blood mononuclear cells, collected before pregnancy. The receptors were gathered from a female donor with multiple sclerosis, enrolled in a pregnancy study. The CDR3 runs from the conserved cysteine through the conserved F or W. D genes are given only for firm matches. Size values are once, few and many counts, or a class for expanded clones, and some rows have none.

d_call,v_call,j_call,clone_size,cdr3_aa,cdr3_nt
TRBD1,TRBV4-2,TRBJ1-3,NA,CASSLGQASSGNTIYF,TGTGCCAGCAGTCTAGGACAGGCCAGCTCTGGAAACACCATATATTTT
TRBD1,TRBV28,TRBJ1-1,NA,CASSSGGVNTEAFF,TGTGCCAGCAGTTCAGGGGGCGTTAACACTGAAGCTTTCTTT
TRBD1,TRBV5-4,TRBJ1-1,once,CASSLGGRGRNTEAFF,TGTGCCAGCAGCTTGGGGGGCAGGGGGCGAAACACTGAAGCTTTCTTT
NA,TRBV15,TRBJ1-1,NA,CATSIMQVNTEAFF,TGTGCCACCAGTATAATGCAGGTGAACACTGAAGCTTTCTTT
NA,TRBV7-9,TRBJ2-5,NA,CASSLADSSSQGETQYF,TGTGCCAGCAGCTTAGCCGACTCGAGCAGTCAGGGGGAGACCCAGTACTTC
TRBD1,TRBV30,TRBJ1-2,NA,CAWSYGQGDGYTF,TGTGCCTGGAGCTATGGACAGGGGGATGGCTACACCTTC
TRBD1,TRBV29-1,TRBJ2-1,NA,CSVSAPWDSQRYNEQFF,TGCAGCGTTTCGGCCCCCTGGGACAGCCAAAGGTACAATGAGCAGTTCTTC
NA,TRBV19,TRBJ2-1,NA,CASSLGGEQFF,TGTGCCAGTAGTCTGGGGGGTGAGCAGTTCTTC
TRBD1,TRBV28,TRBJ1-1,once,CASSSRGLVNTEAFF,TGTGCCAGCAGTTCCAGGGGGCTGGTGAACACTGAAGCTTTCTTT
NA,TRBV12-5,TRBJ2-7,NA,CASGLGMGQDYEQYF,NA
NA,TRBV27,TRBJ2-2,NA,CASSFTGNTGELFF,TGTGCCAGCAGTTTTACAGGAAACACCGGGGAGCTGTTTTTT
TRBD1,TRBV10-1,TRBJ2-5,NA,CASSETTGGKETQYF,TGCGCCAGCAGTGAGACGACAGGGGGAAAAGAGACCCAGTACTTC
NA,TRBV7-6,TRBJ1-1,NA,CASSPTGPLDTEAFF,TGTGCCAGCAGCCCTACAGGGCCCCTGGACACTGAAGCTTTCTTT
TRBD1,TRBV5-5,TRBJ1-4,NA,CASSFGTGNEKLFF,TGTGCCAGCAGCTTTGGGACAGGCAATGAAAAACTGTTTTTT
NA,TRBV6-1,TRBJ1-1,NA,CASSDAGGANEAFF,TGTGCCAGCAGTGACGCCGGGGGGGCGAATGAAGCTTTCTTT
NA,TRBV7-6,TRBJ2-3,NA,CASSLGHMTSTDTQYF,TGTGCCAGCAGCTTAGGGCACATGACTAGCACAGATACGCAGTATTTT
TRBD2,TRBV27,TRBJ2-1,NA,CASSAGLASHNEQFF,TGTGCCAGCAGTGCCGGACTAGCGAGCCACAATGAGCAGTTCTTC
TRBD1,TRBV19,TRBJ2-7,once,CASSRDSYEQYF,TGTGCCAGTAGTCGGGACAGTTACGAGCAGTACTTC
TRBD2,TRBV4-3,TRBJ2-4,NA,CASSQDFSGENIQYF,TGCGCCAGCAGCCAAGATTTTAGCGGGGAAAACATTCAGTACTTC
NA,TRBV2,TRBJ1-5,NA,CASSLGSNQPQHF,TGTGCCAGCAGCCTAGGTAGCAATCAGCCCCAGCATTTT
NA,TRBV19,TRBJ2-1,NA,CASSIGGVSYNEQFF,TGTGCCAGTAGTATCGGGGGAGTTTCCTACAATGAGCAGTTCTTC
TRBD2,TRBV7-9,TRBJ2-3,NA,CASSLAQASGGADTQYF,TGTGCCAGCAGCTTAGCGCAGGCTAGCGGGGGGGCAGATACGCAGTATTTT
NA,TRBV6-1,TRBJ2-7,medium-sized,CASSRQWKSYEQYF,TGTGCCAGCAGCAGACAGTGGAAATCCTACGAGCAGTACTTC
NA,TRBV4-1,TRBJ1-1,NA,CASSQDWRGGTEAFF,TGCGCCAGCAGCCAAGATTGGAGGGGGGGCACTGAAGCTTTCTTT
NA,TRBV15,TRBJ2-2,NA,CATSNADSFTGELFF,TGTGCCACCAGCAATGCGGACAGCTTTACCGGGGAGCTGTTTTTT
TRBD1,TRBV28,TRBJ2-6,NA,CASSTQFWDRGGSGANVLTF,TGTGCCAGCAGTACTCAATTCTGGGACAGGGGAGGTTCTGGGGCCAACGTCCTGACTTTC
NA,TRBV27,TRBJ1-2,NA,CASSDNRVNGYTF,TGTGCCAGCAGTGACAACAGGGTCAACGGCTACACCTTC
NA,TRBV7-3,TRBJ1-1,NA,CASSLGVISSSEAFF,TGTGCCAGCAGCTTAGGCGTTATTTCTAGCTCTGAAGCTTTCTTT
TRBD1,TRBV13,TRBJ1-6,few,CASSSGQTRGSPLHF,TGTGCCAGCAGCTCGGGACAGACACGTGGTTCACCCCTCCACTTT
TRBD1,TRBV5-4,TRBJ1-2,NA,CASSPGVGQGTYGYTF,TGTGCCAGCAGCCCGGGAGTAGGACAGGGGACCTATGGCTACACCTTC
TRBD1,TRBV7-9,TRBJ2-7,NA,CASTGQGYEQYF,TGTGCCAGCACGGGACAGGGCTACGAGCAGTACTTC
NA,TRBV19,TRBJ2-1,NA,CASSSGEYNEQFF,TGTGCCAGTAGTAGCGGAGAGTACAATGAGCAGTTCTTC
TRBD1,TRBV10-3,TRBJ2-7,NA,CAISVGTGSGEQYF,TGTGCCATCAGTGTGGGGACAGGGTCGGGCGAGCAGTACTTC
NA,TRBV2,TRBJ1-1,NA,CASRGRHPNTEAFF,TGTGCCAGCAGGGGGAGGCATCCGAACACTGAAGCTTTCTTT